This T cell receptor beta chain was obtained from a study of CD8 T cells in Susac syndrome. Overall study: Patients with Susac syndrome had blood drawn and were at that point therapy-naive, on corticosteroids, or on intravenous immunoglobulin alone.

Notes on this clonotype: Its antigen is undetermined.

The germline CDR1 and CDR2 sequences are KGHSH and LQKENI. The length of the CDR3 is 14 residues. V was clipped by 2 bases and J by 5 bases, with 9 bases between them. Study-wide results and limits: The study's TCR sequencing and HLA analysis covered a relatively small number of individuals, and the study acknowledged this. Clonal expansion did not appear in Susac syndrome CD4+ T cell repertoires.

Random hexamers primed reverse transcription of about 0.5 to 1 ug RNA. Via MiXCR, TCRdb re-called the immunoSEQ multiplex PCR reads, giving one row per CDR3 protein. Here the sample spans under 80,000 distinct CDR3 sequences, about 92% being singletons. Sequenced sample: CD4+ T cells from PBMCs. This clonotype was sampled from a human donor with Susac syndrome. V usage is TRBV18 and J usage is TRBJ1-4; D not resolved. The CDR3 is CASSPGRFNEKLFF. The CDR3, as DNA: TGTGCCAGCTCACCAGGACGGTTCAATGAAAAACTGTTTTTT.